These T cell receptor beta chains were read from a single sample in a study of molecular identifiers for immune sequencing clone quantification. Using its own MiXCR run on the PCR reads, TCRdb lists one record per CDR3 protein. The sample holds over 550,000 distinct CDR3 sequences, around 25% seen once. The sample taken for sequencing was naive CD8+ T cells from blood, with Jurkat cell RNA spiked in. These receptors all stem from a human donor in good health. Some libraries in this study had Jurkat cell RNA spiked in. Both conserved end residues are part of each CDR3. A D gene is named only where the DNA matches it firmly. The size entry is marked missing in some rows and otherwise reads once, few, many or a size class.

D	size	V	J	DNA	CDR3
NA	NA	TRBV27	TRBJ1-1	TGTGCCAGCAGTTGGGTGGGATCAGTAACTGAAGCTTTCTTT	CASSWVGSVTEAFF
NA	few	TRBV27	TRBJ2-7	TGTGCCAGCAGTTCAGTCCCCTACGAGCAGTACTTC	CASSSVPYEQYF
NA	many	TRBV4-3	TRBJ2-2	TGCGCCAGCAGCCAAGATCTGGGCAGGGCCCCCCTACGTGCGAACACCGGGGAGCTGTTTTTT	CASSQDLGRAPLRANTGELFF
NA	NA	TRBV12-3/TRBV12-4	TRBJ1-3	TGTGCCAGCAGTCAGCCGACAGGACCCTCTGGAAACACCATATATTTT	CASSQPTGPSGNTIYF
TRBD1	many	TRBV6-5	TRBJ2-5	TGTGCCAGCAGCCTCAGGGACAGGGAAAAAGAGACCCAGTACTTC	CASSLRDREKETQYF
TRBD1	many	TRBV9	TRBJ1-1	TGTGCCAGCAGCGCAGAGGGACAGGGGGACACTGAAGCTTTCTTT	CASSAEGQGDTEAFF
TRBD1	NA	TRBV20-1	TRBJ1-4	TGCAGTGCCCGGAGGGCCCAGACAGGGTTGACTAATGAAAAACTGTTTTTT	CSARRAQTGLTNEKLFF
NA	NA	TRBV9	TRBJ1-5	TGTGCCAGCAGCGACCGACCTGGCCCTCAGCCCCAGCATTTT	CASSDRPGPQPQHF
TRBD1	many	TRBV9	TRBJ1-6	TGTGCCAGCAGCGCGGACGACAGGGAATATAATTCACCCCTCCACTTT	CASSADDREYNSPLHF
NA	few	TRBV6-6	TRBJ2-3	TGTGCCAGCAGTTACTTCAAGAGTGATACGCAGTATTTT	CASSYFKSDTQYF